These 4 T cell receptor beta chains share one sample of origin, sequenced in a study of CD8+ T cells in alopecia areata. Sequencing used cDNA as its template, made by extracting RNA and reverse transcribing it. Repertoires were generated with immunoSEQ multiplex PCR, while TCRdb's copy carries only in-frame clones and drops some. The sample consists of roughly 280,000 clones, 60% of them appearing once. Treatment: oral pan-JAK inhibitor, 5-10 mg twice daily. The starting material was CD4+ T cells sorted from blood, obtained at week 52, from a patient treated with tofacitinib. All receptors derive from a human donor with alopecia areata.

As to this clone: Other DNA sequences of this sample code for an identical CDR3. The chain couples TRBV30 to TRBJ1-5, with no clear D. The germline gives CDR1 GTSNPN, CDR2 SVGIG (reference sequence). The CDR3 totals 13 residues. The V end lost 1 base, the J end lost 4 bases, and 8 bases lay between the germline ends. CDR3 in amino acids: CAWSGQANQPQHF. The CDR3 DNA follows: TGTGCCTGGAGTGGGCAGGCTAATCAGCCCCAGCATTTT. The full variable domain, with the rest looked up from reference TRBV30 and TRBJ1-5, is SQTIHQWPATLVQPVGSPLSLECTVEGTSNPNLYWYRQAAGRGLQLLFYSVGIGQISSEVPQNLSASRPQDRQFILSSKKLLLSDSGFYLCAWSGQANQPQHFGDGTRLSIL.

This chain links TRBV5-6 with TRBJ1-5; TRBD1 is a possible D gene (5 bases). The CDR3 is made up of 15 amino acids. V lost 7 bases, J lost 6 bases, and 20 bases lay in between. CDR1 and CDR2 (germline): SGHDT, YYEEEE. CDR3 loop: CASQKGRGISQPQHF. The CDR3, as DNA: TGTGCCAGCCAAAAAGGTCGGGGGATCAGTCAGCCCCAGCATTTT.

Regarding this clone: At the DNA level, this CDR3 is encoded by other sequences in the same sample as well. The chain links TRBV4-2 to TRBJ2-2; no clear D gene. From germline, CDR1 is LGHNA and CDR2 YNFKEQ. The CDR3 contains 14 residues. V dropped 2 bases and J dropped 1 base, with 5 bases sitting between them. The CDR3 bases are TGTGCCAGCAGCCAATCCGGGAACACCGGGGAGCTGTTTTTT. Translating gives CASSQSGNTGELFF.

CDR3 DNA: TGCGCCAGCAGCCTGATGGGACTAGCGTACGATGAGCAGTTCTTC. Translation gives CASSLMGLAYDEQFF. The V and J genes are TRBV5-1 and TRBJ2-1, with 10 bases fitting TRBD2. The trim removed 4 bases at V and 8 bases at J, leaving 9 bases unmatched. This CDR3 has 15 residues. Per the germline V gene, CDR1 is SGHRS and CDR2 is YFSETQ.